A selection of T cell receptor beta chains follows, all from one sample in a study of T cells after posttransplantation cyclophosphamide. Only in-frame clones appear in the TCRdb table, and some are missing; sequencing was by immunoSEQ multiplex PCR. There are roughly 3,400 clones in the sample, none observed a single time. Source: PBMCs, taken after allogeneic stem cell transplant with posttransplant cyclophosphamide. The receptors here all came from a young adult male patient who received an allogeneic stem cell transplant from a related donor, was CMV-positive, and had acute GVHD only. Part of the T cell pool may stem from the graft donor. Both conserved end residues are part of each CDR3. The D gene is left open where the match is weak. Clone size is shown for a subset of rows, as once, few, many or a class of expanded clone.

d_call,clone_size,v_call,j_call,cdr3_aa,cdr3_nt
.,many,TRBV7-6,TRBJ1-1,CASSSFGGGDDTEAFF,TGTGCCAGCAGCTCGTTTGGGGGGGGCGACGACACTGAAGCTTTCTTT
.,many,TRBV29-1,TRBJ2-7,CSVELAGSYEQYF,TGCAGCGTTGAATTGGCAGGGTCCTACGAGCAGTACTTC
TRBD1,many,TRBV18,TRBJ1-2,CASSSSGGDYGYTF,TGTGCCAGCTCATCCTCAGGGGGCGACTATGGCTACACCTTC
TRBD1,many,TRBV12-3/TRBV12-4,TRBJ2-7,CASAGTGNYEQYF,TGTGCCAGCGCCGGGACAGGGAACTACGAGCAGTACTTC
.,many,TRBV7-2,TRBJ2-5,CASSLALDTWETQYF,TGTGCCAGCAGCTTAGCCCTCGACACCTGGGAGACCCAGTACTTC
.,many,TRBV19,TRBJ2-2,CASNPRRGHTGELFF,TGTGCCAGTAACCCGAGGAGGGGGCACACCGGGGAGCTGTTTTTT
.,many,TRBV27,TRBJ2-7,CASSLGGGGFEQYF,TGTGCCAGCAGTCTTGGTGGAGGGGGATTCGAGCAGTACTTC
.,many,TRBV7-2,TRBJ1-3,CASSLGRGTGNTIYF,TGTGCCAGCAGCTTAGGGCGGGGGACTGGAAACACCATATATTTT
TRBD1,many,TRBV19,TRBJ2-1,CASSITGGRGSYNEQFF,TGTGCCAGTAGTATCACAGGGGGTCGCGGCTCCTACAATGAGCAGTTCTTC
.,medium-sized,TRBV27,TRBJ2-2,CASSTETNTGELFF,TGTGCCAGCAGTACCGAGACAAACACCGGGGAGCTGTTTTTT
TRBD1,many,TRBV24-1,TRBJ2-1,CATSDRGTGGYNEQFF,TGTGCCACCAGTGATCGCGGGACAGGGGGCTACAATGAGCAGTTCTTC
.,many,TRBV11-2,TRBJ2-4,CASSAWGREENIQYF,TGTGCCAGCAGCGCTTGGGGCAGGGAAGAAAACATTCAGTACTTC
.,many,TRBV2,TRBJ2-3,CASSEWLPTDTQYF,TGTGCCAGCAGTGAGTGGCTTCCCACAGATACGCAGTATTTT
TRBD1,many,TRBV28,TRBJ1-4,CASSITGGTNEKLFF,TGTGCCAGCAGTATAACAGGGGGTACTAATGAAAAACTGTTTTTT
.,many,TRBV12-5,TRBJ2-2,CASGFGGANTGELFF,TGTGCTAGTGGTTTTGGGGGGGCTAACACCGGGGAGCTGTTTTTT
TRBD2,many,TRBV10-1,TRBJ2-5,CASSPSGEETQYF,TGCGCCAGCAGCCCTAGCGGGGAAGAGACCCAGTACTTC
TRBD1,many,TRBV7-3,TRBJ1-2,CASSSKGTGAGYTF,TGTGCCAGCAGCTCCAAAGGGACAGGGGCCGGCTACACCTTC
.,many,TRBV12-3/TRBV12-4,TRBJ2-2,CASQTGNTGELFF,TGTGCCAGCCAGACAGGGAACACCGGGGAGCTGTTTTTT
TRBD1,many,TRBV7-9,TRBJ1-2,CASTRGTGVEGYTF,TGTGCCAGCACGAGAGGGACAGGGGTAGAGGGCTACACCTTC
TRBD2,many,TRBV7-2,TRBJ2-3,CASSGPQREDDTQYF,TGTGCCAGCAGCGGGCCCCAGCGGGAGGATGATACGCAGTATTTT
TRBD1,many,TRBV5-1,TRBJ2-1,CASSALGQGSHNEQFF,TGCGCCAGCAGCGCCCTAGGACAGGGGTCGCACAATGAGCAGTTCTTC
TRBD1,many,TRBV30,TRBJ1-1,CAWPIDRGRNTEAFF,TGTGCCTGGCCGATCGACAGGGGGCGAAACACTGAAGCTTTCTTT
TRBD1,many,TRBV6-1,TRBJ1-5,CASSEAGGRGNQPQHF,TGTGCCAGCAGTGAGGCAGGGGGTAGGGGCAATCAGCCCCAGCATTTT
TRBD1,many,TRBV7-2,TRBJ1-2,CASSPAGQEYGYTF,TGTGCCAGCAGCCCCGCCGGACAGGAGTATGGCTACACCTTC
.,many,TRBV19,TRBJ2-1,CASSARDPSDAYNEQFF,TGTGCCAGTAGTGCTCGTGATCCTAGCGACGCCTACAATGAGCAGTTCTTC
.,many,TRBV19,TRBJ1-1,CASSVGAMNTEAFF,TGTGCCAGTAGTGTGGGGGCGATGAACACTGAAGCTTTCTTT
.,many,TRBV30,TRBJ1-5,CAWSGQNNQPQHF,TGTGCCTGGAGTGGGCAGAACAATCAGCCCCAGCATTTT
.,many,TRBV6-5,TRBJ1-3,CASSYSNSGNTIYF,TGTGCCAGCAGTTACTCGAACAGCGGAAACACCATATATTTT
.,medium-sized,TRBV2,TRBJ2-2,CASSDPRGTGELFF,TGTGCCAGCAGTGATCCTCGGGGGACCGGGGAGCTGTTTTTT
TRBD1,many,TRBV4-2,TRBJ1-2,CASSQPQGADGYTF,TGTGCCAGCAGCCAACCCCAGGGGGCAGATGGCTACACCTTC
.,many,TRBV28,TRBJ1-4,CASSLKSPRKLFF,TGTGCCAGCAGTTTAAAGTCCCCCAGAAAACTGTTTTTT
.,many,TRBV6-2/TRBV6-3,TRBJ2-1,CASSNHNEQFF,TGTGCCAGCAGCAATCACAATGAGCAGTTCTTC
TRBD1,many,TRBV19,TRBJ1-2,CASSSLDRDHYGYTF,TGTGCCAGTAGTTCACTCGACAGGGACCACTATGGCTACACCTTC
.,many,TRBV5-1,TRBJ2-3,CASSLGRGEDPYRTDTQYF,TGCGCCAGCAGCCTGGGAAGGGGAGAAGATCCTTATCGCACAGATACGCAGTATTTT
TRBD1,.,TRBV6-2/TRBV6-3,TRBJ2-5,CASTPDREAQYF,TGTGCCAGCACCCCGGACAGGGAGGCCCAGTACTTC
.,.,TRBV6-1,TRBJ2-5,CASSEALHGGETQYF,TGTGCCAGCAGTGAAGCGCTTCACGGGGGAGAGACCCAGTACTTC
.,many,TRBV4-3,TRBJ2-4,CASSQARTGTAKNIQYF,TGCGCCAGCAGCCAAGCCCGTACAGGGACAGCCAAAAACATTCAGTACTTC
TRBD1,many,TRBV6-5,TRBJ1-2,CASSYDQGAKYGYTF,TGTGCCAGCAGTTACGATCAGGGGGCTAAATATGGCTACACCTTC
TRBD2,few,TRBV4-3,TRBJ2-5,CASSQGRTSGSQETQYF,TGCGCCAGCAGCCAAGGGAGGACTAGCGGGTCCCAAGAGACCCAGTACTTC
TRBD2,many,TRBV5-1,TRBJ2-3,CASSLTHGTSGGAPDTQYF,TGCGCCAGCAGTTTGACACACGGGACTAGCGGGGGGGCCCCAGATACGCAGTATTTT
TRBD2,many,TRBV12-3/TRBV12-4,TRBJ2-1,CASSSTLAGGPYEQFF,TGTGCCAGCAGTTCGACCCTAGCGGGGGGGCCTTATGAGCAGTTCTTC
.,many,TRBV11-3,TRBJ2-5,CASSRRRGETQYF,TGTGCCAGCAGCCGCAGACGGGGGGAGACCCAGTACTTC
TRBD1,many,TRBV12-3/TRBV12-4,TRBJ2-5,CASRRTGGRETQYF,TGTGCCAGCAGGCGGACAGGGGGGAGAGAGACCCAGTACTTC
TRBD1,many,TRBV6-1,TRBJ1-2,CASSRDRGGNGYTF,TGTGCCAGCAGTCGGGACAGGGGAGGGAATGGCTACACCTTC
.,many,TRBV25-1,TRBJ1-4,CASIINRTTNEKLFF,TGTGCCAGTATAATTAACAGGACAACTAATGAAAAACTGTTTTTT
TRBD1,.,TRBV5-5,TRBJ2-7,CASSRGQGAYEQYF,TGTGCCAGCAGCAGGGGACAGGGGGCCTACGAGCAGTACTTC
.,many,TRBV7-3,TRBJ1-1,CASSPRGGTAEAFF,TGTGCCAGCAGTCCAAGGGGGGGTACGGCTGAAGCTTTCTTT